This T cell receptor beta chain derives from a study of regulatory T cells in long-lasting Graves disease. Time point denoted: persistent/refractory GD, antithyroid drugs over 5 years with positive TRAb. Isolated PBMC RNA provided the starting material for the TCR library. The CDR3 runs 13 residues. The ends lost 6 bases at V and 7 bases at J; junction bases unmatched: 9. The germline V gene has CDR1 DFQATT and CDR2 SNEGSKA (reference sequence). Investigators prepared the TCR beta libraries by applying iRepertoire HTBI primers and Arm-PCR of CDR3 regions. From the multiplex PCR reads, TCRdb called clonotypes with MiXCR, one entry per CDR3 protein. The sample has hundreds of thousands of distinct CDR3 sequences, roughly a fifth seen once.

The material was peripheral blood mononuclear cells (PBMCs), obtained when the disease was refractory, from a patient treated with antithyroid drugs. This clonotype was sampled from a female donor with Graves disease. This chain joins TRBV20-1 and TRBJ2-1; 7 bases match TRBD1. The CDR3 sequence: CSAPRDSKNEQFF. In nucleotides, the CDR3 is TGCAGTGCGCCCCGGGACAGTAAGAATGAGCAGTTCTTC.